This T cell receptor beta chain was obtained from a study of Ad26.COV2.S vaccination and SARS-CoV-2 variants. Remarks on this clone: Its antigen remains unidentified.

The treatment was: approximately 18 received Ad26.COV2.S at low or high dose, single or two shots; several received placebo; per-sample allocation not given. On day 63 after the first injection, vaccine and placebo recipients gave samples. Only in-frame clones appear in the TCRdb table, and some are missing; sequencing was by immunoSEQ multiplex PCR. The sample contains approximately 280,000 clones, around 87% of which appear only once. General observations from the study: Participants in the vaccine arm had higher spike-specific TCR breadth; placebo recipients had lower.

The CDR3 totals 11 residues. V lost 10 bases, J lost 4 bases, and 11 bases lay in between. Germline V lookup: CDR1 ENHRY, CDR2 SYGVKD. This specimen consisted of peripheral blood, obtained in a trial of Ad26.COV2.S vaccine versus placebo. This chain connects TRBV10-3 to TRBJ2-7; D is unclear. This sequence was found in a person between 18 and 59 years old who received the Ad26.COV2.S COVID-19 vaccine or a placebo. The CDR3 spells CATSASYEQYF. DNA for the CDR3: TGTGCCACCTCAGCTTCATACGAGCAGTACTTC.